This T cell receptor (beta chain) was obtained from a study of cytomegalovirus exposure and HLA in healthy donors. Study-wide findings and caveats: A later analysis linked about 17,000 TCR beta sequences to HLA alleles at 0.05 false discovery rate.

This clone has just a few counts. Its antigen is currently unknown. PCR amplification relied on 60 Vbeta primers (plus 13 Jbeta primers). Generated by immunoSEQ multiplex PCR, the TCRdb table keeps only in-frame clones and is missing some. Among 24,000 or so clones, just under 80% were seen once, and the ten largest hold about 5%. Trimming removed 0 bases from V and 3 bases from J, with 12 bases in between. The CDR3 runs to 16 residues. Germline CDR1 is LGHNA and CDR2 is YSLEER. This sequence originates from a male donor in good health and CMV-seronegative. Sequencing input: PBMCs. The gene calls are TRBV4-3 and TRBJ1-5, with TRBD1 as a possible D gene (5 bases). The CDR3 spells CASSQDAGGTNQPQHF. The CDR3 DNA follows: TGCGCCAGCAGCCAAGACGCGGGGGGAACCAATCAGCCCCAGCATTTT.